What follows is one T cell receptor (beta chain) and its context. Antigen unknown. The CDR3 covers 15 residues. Germline-derived CDR1 and CDR2 are MNHEY and SVGAGI. Unmatched junction bases numbered 7, after V lost 2 bases and J lost 6 bases. This sample was included in a study of T cell responses to AZD1222 COVID-19 vaccine. Whole-study findings and limits: Among the donors, most were white British and more were female, and clonal diversity was possibly underestimated.

Profiling relied on immunoSEQ multiplex PCR, and the TCRdb table lists in-frame clones only, not all of them. The sample has over 95,000 clones, approximately 84% seen once. This specimen consisted of peripheral blood, obtained 28 days after the second AZD1222 dose. V gene TRBV6-5 combines with J gene TRBJ2-7; 10 bases are a match to TRBD1. The TCR originated in an adult who received the AZD1222 COVID-19 vaccine. CDR3 in amino acids: CASSYGGQGNSEQYF. The CDR3, as DNA: TGTGCCAGCAGTTACGGGGGACAGGGGAATTCCGAGCAGTACTTC.